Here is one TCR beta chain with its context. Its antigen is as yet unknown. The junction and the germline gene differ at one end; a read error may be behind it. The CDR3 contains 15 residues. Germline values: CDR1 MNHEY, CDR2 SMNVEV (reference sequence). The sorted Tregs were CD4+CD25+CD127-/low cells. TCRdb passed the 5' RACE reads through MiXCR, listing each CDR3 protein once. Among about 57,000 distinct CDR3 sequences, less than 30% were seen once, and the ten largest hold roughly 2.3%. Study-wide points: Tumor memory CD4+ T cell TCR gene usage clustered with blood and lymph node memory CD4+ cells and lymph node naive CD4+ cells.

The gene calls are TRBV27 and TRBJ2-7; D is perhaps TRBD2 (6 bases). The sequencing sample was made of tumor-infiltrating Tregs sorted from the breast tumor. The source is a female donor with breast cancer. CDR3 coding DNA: TGTGCCGGCAGCACAGTAGGCGGGACCTCCTACGAGCAGTACTTC. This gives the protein CAGSTVGGTSYEQYF.